Shown below are 23 T cell receptor beta chains from a single sample sequenced in a study of blood T cell repertoires in COVID-19. Sequenced by immunoSEQ multiplex PCR; TCRdb stores in-frame clones only, minus some. The data contain 200,000 to 250,000 clones, about four fifths of them singletons. The specimen was PBMCs or T cells enriched from blood (not recorded which). The receptors derive from a man aged 60-69 years who had recovered from COVID-19.

The J gene is TRBJ1-2, the V gene TRBV6-5; D is undetermined. The ends were cut back, 0 bases at V and 1 base at J, with 9 bases in the middle. The CDR3 is 15 residues long. CDR1 is MNHEY and CDR2 is SVGAGI in the germline V gene. CDR3 loop: CASSYSGTVNYGYTF. DNA for the CDR3: TGTGCCAGCAGTTACTCGGGTACAGTTAACTATGGCTACACCTTC.

The rearrangement uses TRBV18 and TRBJ2-5; 9 bases are a match to TRBD1. The ends lost 6 bases at V and 7 bases at J; junction bases unmatched: 3. Germline CDR1 and CDR2: KGHSH and LQKENI. This CDR3 comprises 12 residues. CDR3 coding DNA: TGTGCCAGCTCGGACAGGGGATGGACCCAGTACTTC. As protein: CASSDRGWTQYF.

On this clone itself: Other DNA sequences in this sample translate to the same CDR3. The chain joins TRBV19 to TRBJ1-6; 12 nucleotides agree with TRBD1. The V segment lost 4 bases and the J segment 11 bases; nucleotides outside the gene matches: 3. This CDR3 has 14 amino acids. CDR1 is LNHDA and CDR2 is SQIVND in the germline V gene (reference sequence). The CDR3 loop is CASSTGTGGTPLHF. CDR3 sequence (DNA): TGTGCCAGTAGTACTGGGACAGGGGGCACACCCCTCCACTTT.

The V call is TRBV7-3, the J call TRBJ2-1; TRBD2 agrees at 15 bases. The CDR3 covers 15 residues. The V gene end was trimmed by 5 bases and the J gene end by 7 bases; junction bases not matched to a gene: 3. The germline V gene encodes CDR1 SGHTA and CDR2 FQGTGA. CDR3 sequence: CASSQGTSGGNEQFF. CDR3 in DNA: TGTGCCAGCAGCCAAGGGACTAGCGGGGGGAATGAGCAGTTCTTC.

The rearrangement links TRBV20-1 to TRBJ1-3; D is unresolved. The CDR3 has 14 residues. Trimming shortened V by 3 bases and J by 4 bases, and 13 bases separated the two germline ends. The germline V gene encodes CDR1 DFQATT and CDR2 SNEGSKA (reference sequence). The CDR3 bases are TGCAGTGCTAGTAGTTTGGCCGAAGGAAACACCATATATTTT. Protein sequence: CSASSLAEGNTIYF.

V usage is TRBV2 and J usage is TRBJ2-7; 7 positions agree with TRBD1. This CDR3 is 15 amino acids long. The V gene's germline CDR1 is SNHLY and CDR2 FYNNEI. V lost 8 bases to trimming and J lost 2 bases; unmatched junction nucleotides: 12. The CDR3 nucleotides are TGTGCCAGCGTTGTAGACGGGACAGTCGCCTACGAGCAGTACTTC. This translates into CASVVDGTVAYEQYF.

The CDR3 coding sequence is TGTGCCAGCAGCGATGGACAGATCGATCAGGAGACCCAGTACTTC. Protein product: CASSDGQIDQETQYF. The chain uses TRBV5-8 and TRBJ2-5; weak D call: TRBD1 (6 bases). Germline V gene lookup returns CDR1 SGHTS and CDR2 YDEGEE. The ends were cut back, 4 bases at V and 5 bases at J, with 18 bases in the middle. The CDR3 extends over 15 amino acids.

This chain uses TRBV2 with TRBJ1-3; TRBD1 aligns across 7 bases. The germline V gene encodes CDR1 SNHLY and CDR2 FYNNEI. J gave up 0 bases and V 6 bases, and 5 bases lay outside the gene matches. This CDR3 is built from 15 residues. Here the CDR3 reads CASRPDRASGNTIYF. CDR3 sequence (DNA): TGTGCCAGCAGGCCAGACAGGGCCTCTGGAAACACCATATATTTT.

The chain recombines TRBV11-3 with TRBJ2-2, with D hard to call. The ends were cut back, 5 bases at V and 6 bases at J, with 7 bases in the middle. This CDR3 has 12 residues. Per germline, CDR1 SGHNT and CDR2 YENEEA. The CDR3 region has the DNA TGTGCCAGCAGCCCGGGTTCCGGGGAGCTGTTTTTT. Protein product: CASSPGSGELFF.

In its sample, this clone was seen once. The chain combines TRBV6-5 with TRBJ2-5, with D possibly matching TRBD2 (7 bases). The length of the CDR3 is 14 residues. The germline V gene encodes CDR1 MNHEY and CDR2 SVGAGI. V was cut by 6 bases and J by 5 bases, with 16 bases left in between. The CDR3 loop reads CASRLLGGPETQYF. The CDR3 DNA sequence: TGTGCCAGCAGACTACTGGGGGGGCCCGAGACCCAGTACTTC.

The V call is TRBV5-6, the J call TRBJ1-5; 11 bases line up with TRBD1. The CDR3 loop spans 19 amino acids. Germline V gene lookup returns CDR1 SGHDT and CDR2 YYEEEE. J lost 0 bases, V lost 6 bases, and 14 bases had no gene match. CDR3 protein: CASTRRLGTGGTSNQPQHF. In DNA, the CDR3 is TGTGCCAGCACCCGCCGCTTAGGGACAGGGGGAACTAGCAATCAGCCCCAGCATTTT.

The chain combines TRBV19 with TRBJ1-5, with D possibly matching TRBD1 (5 bases). The CDR3 totals 14 residues. Trimming pared 6 bases from V and 5 bases from J, leaving 14 bases between. The germline V gene has CDR1 LNHDA and CDR2 SQIVND (reference sequence). The CDR3 DNA sequence: TGTGCCAGTAGGGTCGGGGGGGAGGATCAGCCCCAGCATTTT. Its protein product is CASRVGGEDQPQHF.

The chain links TRBV29-1 to TRBJ2-5, with TRBD1 identical over 11 bases. Trimming at V came to 4 bases and at J to 5 bases, leaving 3 bases not matched to a gene. CDR1 SQVTM and CDR2 ANQGSEA come from the germline V gene. The CDR3 extends over 13 amino acids. DNA of the CDR3: TGCAGCGTTGGGACAGGGGGCTCGGAGACCCAGTACTTC. Protein sequence: CSVGTGGSETQYF.

This clone was recorded a few times. The chain couples TRBV2 to TRBJ2-7; 7 bases line up with TRBD1. Germline CDR1 SNHLY, CDR2 FYNNEI. CDR3 length: 15 residues. The ends lost 0 bases at V and 1 base at J; junction bases unmatched: 3. CDR3 sequence (DNA): TGTGCCAGCAGTGAAGCCCGGACAGGATCCTACGAGCAGTACTTC. This translates into CASSEARTGSYEQYF.

The chain employs TRBV6-5 and TRBJ1-1; D is ambiguous. This CDR3 region has 15 residues. Germline lookup yields CDR1 MNHEY and CDR2 SVGAGI. V lost 2 bases, J lost 1 base, and 11 bases lay in between. Written as DNA, the CDR3 is TGTGCCAGCAGTTACGGGAGGGCGGGGAACACTGAAGCTTTCTTT. Its translation is CASSYGRAGNTEAFF.

This rearrangement joins TRBV11-2 to TRBJ1-2; TRBD1 agrees at 9 bases. Germline V gives CDR1 SGHAT, CDR2 FQNNGV. The CDR3 is 14 residues long. V lost 5 bases to trimming and J lost 5 bases; unmatched junction nucleotides: 6. In DNA, the CDR3 is TGTGCCAGCAGCCCCGGACAGGGGACTTATGGCTACACCTTC. It encodes CASSPGQGTYGYTF.

The chain recombines TRBV6-5 with TRBJ1-5, with 7 bases identical to TRBD1. The germline gives CDR1 MNHEY, CDR2 SVGAGI. V shed 6 bases, J shed 0 bases, and the junction held 5 bases outside the gene matches. The CDR3 loop spans 15 amino acids. CDR3 sequence: CASSPGTASNQPQHF. CDR3 DNA sequence: TGTGCCAGCAGCCCCGGGACAGCTAGCAATCAGCCCCAGCATTTT.

The V call is TRBV6-5, the J call TRBJ1-2, with 7 bases identical to TRBD1. Germline CDR1 is MNHEY and CDR2 is SVGAGI. V trimming: 5 bases; J trimming: 6 bases; junction bases outside the gene matches: 9. The length of the CDR3 is 14 residues. This chain's CDR3 is CASSNRQGRDGYTF. In nucleotides, the CDR3 is TGTGCCAGCAGTAATAGACAGGGTCGGGATGGCTACACCTTC.

The chain has TRBV12-5 and TRBJ1-1; TRBD1 agrees at 11 bases. Per germline, CDR1 LGHNT and CDR2 FRNRAP. Germline trimming cut 0 bases from V and 0 bases from J; bases unmatched to any gene: 9. This CDR3 region has 19 residues. The chain's CDR3 is CASGLVLLGTGGLNTEAFF. CDR3 in DNA: TGTGCTAGTGGTTTGGTCCTCCTTGGGACAGGGGGTTTGAACACTGAAGCTTTCTTT.

The V and J genes are TRBV9 and TRBJ2-2; D remains unclear. The CDR3 consists of 16 residues. From germline, CDR1 is SGDLS and CDR2 YYNGEE. The germline V and J ends were trimmed by 4 bases and 0 bases, with 13 bases remaining between them. Here the CDR3 DNA reads TGTGCCAGCAGCTTCGATACAAGCGCGAACACCGGGGAGCTGTTTTTT. This gives the protein CASSFDTSANTGELFF.

The chain combines TRBV27 with TRBJ1-1; 7 bases fit TRBD1. Unmatched junction bases numbered 13, after V lost 2 bases and J lost 4 bases. CDR3 length equals 17 residues. In germline, CDR1 is MNHEY, CDR2 SMNVEV (reference sequence). The CDR3, as DNA: TGTGCCAGCAGTTTAAGGTCAGGGGGTGGTATTGGCACTGAAGCTTTCTTT. This encodes CASSLRSGGGIGTEAFF.

The chain links TRBV30 to TRBJ1-6; D call uncertain. V lost 3 bases to trimming and J lost 3 bases, with 9 bases between them. From germline, CDR1 is GTSNPN and CDR2 SVGIG (reference sequence). The CDR3 is 14 residues long. Here the CDR3 reads CAWRPGVYNSPLHF. Here the CDR3 DNA reads TGTGCCTGGAGACCCGGGGTCTATAATTCACCCCTCCACTTT.

This rearrangement joins TRBV6-1 to TRBJ1-6; perhaps TRBD1 as D (5 bases). The CDR3 covers 17 residues. V lost 2 bases and J 3 bases, leaving 14 bases between the germline ends. Germline V gene lookup returns CDR1 MNHNS and CDR2 SASEGT. DNA of the CDR3: TGTGCCAGCAGTGAATTTGCCAGGGTGAACTATAATTCACCCCTCCACTTT. It codes for CASSEFARVNYNSPLHF.